The sequence of this T cell receptor beta chain was determined in a study of CD8+ T cells in alopecia areata. RNA extraction and reverse transcription yielded cDNA as sequencing template. The assay was immunoSEQ multiplex PCR, and TCRdb's table has in-frame clones only and misses some. The data show about 14,000 clones, approximately 53% seen once. This clone has just one count. CD25+CD127- cells were sorted from CD4+ cells in four to six patients. Punch biopsies of lesional scalp, plus peripheral blood, were taken from alopecia areata patients. A FACSAria was used to sort CD4+ and CD8+ T cells. These cells came from PBMCs. This sequence originates from a human donor with alopecia areata. Sequencing was performed on CD4+ Tregs sorted from blood.

The chain's CDR3 is CASSYDRVDYGYTF. The CDR3 coding sequence is TGTGCCAGCAGTTACGACAGGGTAGACTATGGCTACACCTTC. V and J are TRBV6-5 and TRBJ1-2; 7 bases agree with TRBD1. Germline-derived CDR1 and CDR2 are MNHEY and SVGAGI. The CDR3 is made up of 14 amino acids. Losses at the gene ends were 2 bases for V and 3 bases for J; bases not matched to a gene: 3.